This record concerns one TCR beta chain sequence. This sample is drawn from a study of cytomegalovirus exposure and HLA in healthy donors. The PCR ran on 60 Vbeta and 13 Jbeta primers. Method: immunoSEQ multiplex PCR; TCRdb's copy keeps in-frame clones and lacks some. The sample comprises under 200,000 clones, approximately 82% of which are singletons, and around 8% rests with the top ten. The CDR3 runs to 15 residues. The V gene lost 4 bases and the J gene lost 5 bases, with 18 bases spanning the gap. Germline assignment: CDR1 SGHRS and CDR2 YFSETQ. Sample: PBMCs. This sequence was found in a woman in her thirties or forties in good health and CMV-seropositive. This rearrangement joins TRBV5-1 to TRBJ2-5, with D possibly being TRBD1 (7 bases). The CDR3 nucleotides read TGCGCCAGCAGCCGGGACTTAGGGGGCAAGGAGACCCAGTACTTC. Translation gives CASSRDLGGKETQYF.